Described below is a single TCR beta chain sequence and its context. This PCR relied on a set of 60 Vbeta primers and 13 Jbeta primers. Clones were read by immunoSEQ multiplex PCR, and TCRdb kept only the in-frame ones, dropping some. The repertoire has about 130,000 clones, approximately 78% of them found once; the top ten carry 2.9%. CDR1 is SEHNR and CDR2 is FQNEAQ in the germline V gene (reference sequence). This CDR3 has 13 residues. The V gene lost 4 bases and the J gene lost 4 bases, with 10 bases spanning the gap. This sample stems from a study of cytomegalovirus exposure and HLA in healthy donors.

The clonotype comes from a human donor in good health. Material: PBMCs. The chain carries TRBV7-9 and TRBJ2-5, with D possibly being TRBD1 (5 bases). The CDR3 spells CASSSTVPETQYF. CDR3 coding DNA: TGTGCCAGCAGCTCGACAGTTCCAGAGACCCAGTACTTC.